The clone carrying this T cell receptor (beta chain) is medium-sized within its sample. Its cognate antigen is unknown. TCRdb fed the 5' RACE reads into MiXCR, producing one record per CDR3 protein. Of 10,000 to 13,000 distinct CDR3 sequences in the sample, about 15% were seen once. CDR1 and CDR2 from the germline V gene are SQVTM and ANQGSEA. This CDR3 is built from 13 residues. The V end lost 6 bases, the J end lost 12 bases, and 21 bases lay between the germline ends. Cells sorted as Tregs were CD4+, CD25+ and CD127-/low. General study results and limits: Tumor memory CD4+ T cell TCR gene usage clustered with blood and lymph node memory CD4+ cells and lymph node naive CD4+ cells.

The source is a female donor with breast cancer. Source material: Tregs sorted from a lymph node. V and J are TRBV29-1 and TRBJ2-1; D is tentatively TRBD1 or TRBD2 (6 bases each). The CDR3 loop reads CSVQDGGRWTQFF. DNA of the CDR3: TGCAGCGTCCAGGATGGGGGGCGTTGGACGCAGTTCTTC.